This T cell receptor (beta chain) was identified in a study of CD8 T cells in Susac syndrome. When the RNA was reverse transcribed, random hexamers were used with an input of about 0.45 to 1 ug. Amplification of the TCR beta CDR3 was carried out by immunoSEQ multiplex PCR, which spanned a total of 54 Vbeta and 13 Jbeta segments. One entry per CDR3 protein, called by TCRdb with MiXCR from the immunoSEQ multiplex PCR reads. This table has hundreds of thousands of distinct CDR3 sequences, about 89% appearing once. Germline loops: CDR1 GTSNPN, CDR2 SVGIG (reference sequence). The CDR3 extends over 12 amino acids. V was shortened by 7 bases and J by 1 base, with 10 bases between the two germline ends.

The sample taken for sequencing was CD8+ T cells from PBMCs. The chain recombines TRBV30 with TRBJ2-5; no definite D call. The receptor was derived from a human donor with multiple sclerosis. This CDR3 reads CAYIAGQETQYF. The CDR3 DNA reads TGTGCCTACATCGCAGGCCAAGAGACCCAGTACTTC.